Listed below are T cell receptor beta chains from one sample, sequenced in a study of control samples from healthy donors and cancer patients. The protocol was immunoSEQ multiplex PCR, while the TCRdb copy is restricted to in-frame clones and leaves out a portion. Altogether 75,000 or so clones are present, approximately 89% being singletons, with the ten largest covering over 4.5%. The specimen was PBMCs. Every receptor here comes from a man in his sixties with colorectal cancer. Both conserved end residues are part of each CDR3. A D gene is named only where the DNA matches it firmly. Some rows mark clone size as missing; the rest say once, few, many or name a class of expanded clone.

12 | TRBJ2-7 | TRBV3-1/TRBV3-2 | once | - | TGTGCCAGCAGCCCAACCCCCTACGAGCAGTACTTC | CASSPTPYEQYF
18 | TRBJ2-7 | TRBV6-4 | - | TRBD2 | TGTGCCAGCAGAAGGACTAGCCTGGATACGAGGAGCTCCTACGAGCAGTACTTC | CASRRTSLDTRSSYEQYF
13 | TRBJ1-2 | TRBV10-2 | - | - | TGCGCCAGCAGCCAGGGGCAGGGGTATGGCTACACCTTC | CASSQGQGYGYTF
13 | TRBJ1-1 | TRBV6-5 | - | - | TGTGCCAGCACCCCCGACGGGAACACTGAAGCTTTCTTT | CASTPDGNTEAFF
15 | TRBJ1-5 | TRBV4-3 | - | - | TGCGCCAGCAGCCAAGAGGCAGGCCGGCGACAGCCCCAGCATTTT | CASSQEAGRRQPQHF
13 | TRBJ1-5 | TRBV6-5 | - | - | TGTGCCAGCAGACTTTATAGCAATCAGCCCCAGCATTTT | CASRLYSNQPQHF
15 | TRBJ2-7 | TRBV7-6 | once | - | TGTGCCAGCAGCTTAGTGGCTGCAAGCTCCTACGAGCAGTACTTC | CASSLVAASSYEQYF
18 | TRBJ2-3 | TRBV5-4 | - | - | TGTGCCAGCAGCTTGGATCCAACACGCTGGCCTAGGGGGGATACGCAGTATTTT | CASSLDPTRWPRGDTQYF
15 | TRBJ2-3 | TRBV3-1/TRBV3-2 | once | TRBD2 | TGTGCCAGCAGCCAAGGTAGGACTAGTGCGGATACGCAGTATTTT | CASSQGRTSADTQYF
15 | TRBJ1-6 | TRBV7-2 | - | - | TGTGCCAGCAGCTTAGATCTGTTGAATAATTCACCCCTCCACTTT | CASSLDLLNNSPLHF
14 | TRBJ2-2 | TRBV21-1 | - | - | TGTGCCAGCACCCTTCAGGATGCCGCCGGGGAGCTGTTTTTT | CASTLQDAAGELFF
14 | TRBJ1-1 | TRBV11-1 | - | TRBD1 | TGTGCCAGCAGCCTCCCCCGGGACAGGGCTGAAGCTTTCTTT | CASSLPRDRAEAFF
14 | TRBJ1-5 | TRBV2 | - | TRBD1 | TGTGCCAGCACCCCATTGGGACAGAATCAGCCCCAGCATTTT | CASTPLGQNQPQHF
13 | TRBJ1-1 | TRBV7-6 | - | - | TGTGCCAGCAGACCCGGGACTTCCACTGAAGCTTTCTTT | CASRPGTSTEAFF
16 | TRBJ1-1 | TRBV19 | once | - | TGTGCCAGTAGTACCGACTTACGGACGGTTAACACTGAAGCTTTCTTT | CASSTDLRTVNTEAFF
16 | TRBJ1-1 | TRBV14 | - | TRBD1 | TGTGCCAGCAGCTCCGGGACAGGAATTAGGGGCACTGAAGCTTTCTTT | CASSSGTGIRGTEAFF
13 | TRBJ1-3 | TRBV12-3/TRBV12-4 | - | - | TGTGCCAGCACCCCTTTACGAGGAAACACCATATATTTT | CASTPLRGNTIYF
14 | TRBJ1-2 | TRBV7-9 | few | TRBD1 | TGTGCCAGCAGCCAAGGAGGGACAGGGATCGGCTACACCTTC | CASSQGGTGIGYTF
13 | TRBJ2-5 | TRBV5-1 | - | - | TGCGCCAGCAGCTTCGCGGTGGGGGAGACCCAGTACTTC | CASSFAVGETQYF
14 | TRBJ1-5 | TRBV4-1 | - | - | TGCGCCAGCGCCTCCGGGACAATCGTCCAGCCCCAGCATTTT | CASASGTIVQPQHF
12 | TRBJ2-1 | TRBV12-3/TRBV12-4 | - | TRBD2 | TGTGCCAGCGGGGGGGGGTCCAATGAGCAGTTCTTC | CASGGGSNEQFF
11 | TRBJ2-3 | TRBV6-6 | - | - | TGTGCCAGCAGTACGACAGATACGCAGTATTTT | CASSTTDTQYF
17 | TRBJ2-5 | TRBV9 | - | TRBD2 | TGTGCCAGCAGCGTAGGACTAGCGGGGGGTGAACAAGAGACCCAGTACTTC | CASSVGLAGGEQETQYF
14 | TRBJ2-7 | TRBV2 | - | TRBD1 | TGTGCCAGCAGTCCGGACAGGGGTGGATTCGGGCAGTACTTC | CASSPDRGGFGQYF
16 | TRBJ1-3 | TRBV4-2 | - | - | TGTGCCAGCAGCCAAGAGTTAGGCGGGTCTGGAAACACCATATATTTT | CASSQELGGSGNTIYF
13 | TRBJ2-7 | TRBV2 | - | TRBD1 | TGTGCCAGCAGTCGACAGGGATTGTACGAGCAGTACTTC | CASSRQGLYEQYF
16 | TRBJ2-3 | TRBV3-1/TRBV3-2 | - | - | TGTGCCACCGAGAACAGACCGGGACTCGGCACAGATACGCAGTATTTT | CATENRPGLGTDTQYF
13 | TRBJ1-2 | TRBV27 | once | - | TGTGCCAGCAGTTTAAGGGGGGCACGGGGCTACACCTTC | CASSLRGARGYTF
13 | TRBJ1-5 | TRBV12-3/TRBV12-4 | - | - | TGTGCCAGCAGTCCCGACAGAAATCAGCCCCAGCATTTT | CASSPDRNQPQHF
14 | TRBJ1-6 | TRBV7-6 | - | TRBD1 | TGTGCCAGCAGCCCAACAGGGGGAGGTTCACCCCTCCACTTT | CASSPTGGGSPLHF
14 | TRBJ1-2 | TRBV5-4 | - | - | TGTGCCAGCAGCTTGAGAGGGAGGAACTATGGCTACACCTTC | CASSLRGRNYGYTF
14 | TRBJ2-7 | TRBV5-5 | - | - | TGTGCCAGCAGCTTGGCGGTCCTATCCTACGAGCAGTACTTC | CASSLAVLSYEQYF
16 | TRBJ1-2 | TRBV29-1 | - | - | TGCAGCGTTGAAGATCGGGGCGGACCCTGGGGCGATGGCTACACCTTC | CSVEDRGGPWGDGYTF
15 | TRBJ2-2 | TRBV2 | - | TRBD1 | TGTGCCAGCAGTGGTAGACAGGGGTTTGGCGGGGAGCTGTTTTTT | CASSGRQGFGGELFF
15 | TRBJ2-5 | TRBV5-1 | once | - | TGCGCCAGCAGCACAGGGACCTACGGGGGAGAGACCCAGTACTTC | CASSTGTYGGETQYF
18 | TRBJ2-3 | TRBV27 | - | TRBD2 | TGTGCCAGCAGCGACAGGACGTTGTCTAGCGGGGCCCCAGATACGCAGTATTTT | CASSDRTLSSGAPDTQYF
15 | TRBJ1-4 | TRBV7-8 | - | - | TGTGCCAGCAGCTTAGGGAGGGGGGGAAATGAAAAACTGTTTTTT | CASSLGRGGNEKLFF
13 | TRBJ2-5 | TRBV6-5 | - | TRBD2 | TGTGCCAGCAGTACTTGGGGGGGGGAGACCCAGTACTTC | CASSTWGGETQYF
15 | TRBJ2-3 | TRBV5-1 | - | TRBD2 | TGCGCCAGCAGCTTGGTCGGGACTAGCGCAGATACGCAGTATTTT | CASSLVGTSADTQYF
14 | TRBJ1-2 | TRBV5-4 | once | TRBD1 | TGTGCCAGCAGATTCCAGGGGGCATACTATGGCTACACCTTC | CASRFQGAYYGYTF
15 | TRBJ1-5 | TRBV28 | - | - | TGTGCCAGCAGTTTAAGGGGGGCTTACAATCAGCCCCAGCATTTT | CASSLRGAYNQPQHF
15 | TRBJ2-1 | TRBV30 | - | TRBD1 | TGTGCCTGGGACAGGGGCTCCCTCTCCTACAATGAGCAGTTCTTC | CAWDRGSLSYNEQFF
13 | TRBJ1-1 | TRBV18 | - | - | TGTGCCAGCTCCCCCCAGGGGAACACTGAAGCTTTCTTT | CASSPQGNTEAFF
16 | TRBJ2-2 | TRBV28 | - | TRBD2 | TGTGCCAGGACACCCTCTAGCGGGGAAGGGGCCGGGGAGCTGTTTTTT | CARTPSSGEGAGELFF
15 | TRBJ2-3 | TRBV5-1 | - | TRBD2 | TGCGCCAGCAGCCCAAGCGGGGCCAGCACAGATACGCAGTATTTT | CASSPSGASTDTQYF
17 | TRBJ2-5 | TRBV18 | - | TRBD2 | TGTGCCAGCTCACCGTATAGACTAGCGGGGGATGTAGAGACCCAGTACTTC | CASSPYRLAGDVETQYF
13 | TRBJ1-1 | TRBV7-3 | - | - | TGTGCCAGCAGCTCAGACCCCTACACTGAAGCTTTCTTT | CASSSDPYTEAFF
14 | TRBJ1-2 | TRBV7-8 | - | - | TGTGCCAGCATCACCCCACCCCGAGTCGGTGGCTACACCTTC | CASITPPRVGGYTF
12 | TRBJ1-5 | TRBV6-2/TRBV6-3 | - | - | TGTGCCAGCAGTTTCAGGGAGCGTCCCCAGCATTTT | CASSFRERPQHF
18 | TRBJ1-6 | TRBV9 | - | - | TGTGCCAGCAGCGTAGAGGTTGGGGGCAGGGATGTTCGCTCACCCCTCCACTTT | CASSVEVGGRDVRSPLHF
17 | TRBJ2-3 | TRBV9 | - | TRBD2 | TGTGTCAGCAGCGCGGGACTAGCGGGGGGGCCAATAGATACGCAGTATTTT | CVSSAGLAGGPIDTQYF